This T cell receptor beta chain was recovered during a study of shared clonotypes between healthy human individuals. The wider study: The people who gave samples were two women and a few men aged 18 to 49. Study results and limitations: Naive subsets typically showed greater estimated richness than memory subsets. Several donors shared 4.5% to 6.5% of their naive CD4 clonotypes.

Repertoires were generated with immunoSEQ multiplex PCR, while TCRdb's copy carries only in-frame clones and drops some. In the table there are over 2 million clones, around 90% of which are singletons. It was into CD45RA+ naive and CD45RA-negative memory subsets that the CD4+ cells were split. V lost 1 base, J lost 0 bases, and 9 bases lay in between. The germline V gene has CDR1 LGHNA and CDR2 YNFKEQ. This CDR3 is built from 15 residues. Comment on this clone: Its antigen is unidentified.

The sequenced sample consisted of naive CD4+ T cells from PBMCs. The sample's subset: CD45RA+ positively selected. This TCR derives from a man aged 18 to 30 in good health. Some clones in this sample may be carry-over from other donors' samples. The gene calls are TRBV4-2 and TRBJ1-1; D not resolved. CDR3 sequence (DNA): TGTGCCAGCAGCCAAGGCCTGGCAGTGAACACTGAAGCTTTCTTT. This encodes CASSQGLAVNTEAFF.